This T cell receptor beta chain emerged from a study of T cell repertoires in cytomegalovirus infection. Via MiXCR, TCRdb re-called the reads, giving one row per CDR3 protein. The sample records about 110,000 distinct CDR3 sequences, over 25% being singletons. Turning to this clonotype: What it recognizes is unknown.

The V gene's germline CDR1 is SGHVT and CDR2 SQSDAQ. There are 15 residues in the CDR3. Trimming took 4 bases from V and 6 from J; bases not matched to a gene: 10. This TCR was sampled from a human donor in good health (CMV status not recorded). Some clones in this sample may be carry-over from other donors' samples. The chain is built from TRBV7-4 and TRBJ1-2; 8 positions agree with TRBD1. Sequencing was performed on CD8+ T cells from cultured PBMCs, taken from culture after CMV antigen stimulation. As DNA, the CDR3 is TGTGCCAGCAGCTCGATGGACAGGGTAAAAGATGGCTACACCTTC. The encoded protein is CASSSMDRVKDGYTF.